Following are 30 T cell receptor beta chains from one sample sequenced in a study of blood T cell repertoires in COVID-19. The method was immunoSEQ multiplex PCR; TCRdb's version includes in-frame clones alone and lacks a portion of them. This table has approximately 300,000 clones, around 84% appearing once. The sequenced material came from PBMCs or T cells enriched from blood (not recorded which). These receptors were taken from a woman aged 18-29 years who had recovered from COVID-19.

This chain's CDR3 is CASSLPDGGGGYNEQFF. CDR3 in DNA: TGTGCCAGCAGTTTACCGGATGGCGGGGGAGGGTACAATGAGCAGTTCTTC. The chain has TRBV28 and TRBJ2-1; 7 bases align to TRBD2. CDR3 length equals 17 residues. V shed 2 bases, J shed 4 bases, and the junction held 11 bases outside the gene matches. Germline V CDR1 and CDR2: MDHEN, SYDVKM.

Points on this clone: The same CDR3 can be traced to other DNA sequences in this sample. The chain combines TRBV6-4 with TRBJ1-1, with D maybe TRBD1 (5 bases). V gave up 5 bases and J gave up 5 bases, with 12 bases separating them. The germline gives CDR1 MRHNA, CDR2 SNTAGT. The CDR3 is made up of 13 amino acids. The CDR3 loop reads CASSWGADTEAFF. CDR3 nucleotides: TGTGCCAGCAGTTGGGGCGCGGATACTGAAGCTTTCTTT.

Here the CDR3 DNA reads TGTGCCAGCTCACCTTCGGACAGGGGGCAAACTGAAGCTTTCTTT. Residues: CASSPSDRGQTEAFF. The chain couples TRBV18 to TRBJ1-1; 11 nucleotides match TRBD1. Germline V gene data show CDR1 as KGHSH and CDR2 as LQKENI. The V gene end was trimmed by 3 bases and the J gene end by 5 bases; junction bases not matched to a gene: 5. CDR3 size: 15 residues.

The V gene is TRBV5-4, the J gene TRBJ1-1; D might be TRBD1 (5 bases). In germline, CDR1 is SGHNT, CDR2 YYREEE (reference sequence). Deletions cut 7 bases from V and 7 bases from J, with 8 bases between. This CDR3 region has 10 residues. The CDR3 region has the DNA TGTGCCAGCCCCGGGGGTGAAGCTTTCTTT. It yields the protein CASPGGEAFF.

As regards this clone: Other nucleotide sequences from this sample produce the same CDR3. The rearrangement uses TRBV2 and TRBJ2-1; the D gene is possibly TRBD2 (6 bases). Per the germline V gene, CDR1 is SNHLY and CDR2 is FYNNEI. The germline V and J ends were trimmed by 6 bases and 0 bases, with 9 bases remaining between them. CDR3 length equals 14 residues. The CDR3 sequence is CASRRDSSYNEQFF. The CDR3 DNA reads TGTGCCAGCAGAAGGGACTCCTCCTACAATGAGCAGTTCTTC.

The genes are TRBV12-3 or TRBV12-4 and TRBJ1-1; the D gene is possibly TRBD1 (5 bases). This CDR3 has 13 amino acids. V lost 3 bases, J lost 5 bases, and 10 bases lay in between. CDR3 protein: CASSFGRGTEAFF. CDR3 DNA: TGTGCCAGCAGTTTTGGTCGGGGGACTGAAGCTTTCTTT.

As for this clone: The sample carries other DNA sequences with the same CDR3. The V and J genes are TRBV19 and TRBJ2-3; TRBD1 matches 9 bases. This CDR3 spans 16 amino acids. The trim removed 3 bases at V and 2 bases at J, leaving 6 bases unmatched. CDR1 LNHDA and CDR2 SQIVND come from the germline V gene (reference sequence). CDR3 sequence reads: CASSIHRDRVTDTQYF. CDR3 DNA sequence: TGTGCCAGTAGTATCCACCGGGACAGGGTCACAGATACGCAGTATTTT. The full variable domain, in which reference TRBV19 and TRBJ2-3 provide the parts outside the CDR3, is DGGITQSPKYLFRKEGQNVTLSCEQNLNHDAMYWYRQDPGQGLRLIYYSQIVNDFQKGDIAEGYSVSREKKESFPLTVTSAQKNPTAFYLCASSIHRDRVTDTQYFGPGTRLTVL.

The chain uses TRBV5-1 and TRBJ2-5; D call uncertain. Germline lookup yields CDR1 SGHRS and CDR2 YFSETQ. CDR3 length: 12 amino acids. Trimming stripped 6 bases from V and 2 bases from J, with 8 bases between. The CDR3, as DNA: TGCGCCAGCACCCTTACTCAAGAGACCCAGTACTTC. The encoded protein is CASTLTQETQYF.

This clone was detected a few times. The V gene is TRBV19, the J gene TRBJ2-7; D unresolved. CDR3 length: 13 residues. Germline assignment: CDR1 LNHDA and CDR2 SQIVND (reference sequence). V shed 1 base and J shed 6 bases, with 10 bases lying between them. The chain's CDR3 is CASSIVLRSEQYF. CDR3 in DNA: TGTGCCAGTAGTATAGTCCTGAGGAGCGAGCAGTACTTC.

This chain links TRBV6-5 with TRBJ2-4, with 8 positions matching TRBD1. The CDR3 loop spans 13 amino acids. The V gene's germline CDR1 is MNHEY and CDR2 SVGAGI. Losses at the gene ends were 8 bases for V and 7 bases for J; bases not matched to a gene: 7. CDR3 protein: CASLDRGRNIQYF. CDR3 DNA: TGTGCCAGCCTAGACAGGGGTAGGAACATTCAGTACTTC.

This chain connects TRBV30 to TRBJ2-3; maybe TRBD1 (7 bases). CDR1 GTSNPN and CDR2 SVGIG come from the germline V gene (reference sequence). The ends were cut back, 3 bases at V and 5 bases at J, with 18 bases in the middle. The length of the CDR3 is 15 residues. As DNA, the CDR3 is TGTGCCTGGAGGGACCCCTGGCAGGGGGGAGATACGCAGTATTTT. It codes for CAWRDPWQGGDTQYF.

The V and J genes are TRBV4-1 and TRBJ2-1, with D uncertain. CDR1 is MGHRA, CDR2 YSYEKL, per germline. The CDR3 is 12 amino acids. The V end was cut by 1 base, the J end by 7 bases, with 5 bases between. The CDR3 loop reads CASSQAVNEQFF. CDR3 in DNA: TGCGCCAGCAGCCAAGCGGTGAATGAGCAGTTCTTC.

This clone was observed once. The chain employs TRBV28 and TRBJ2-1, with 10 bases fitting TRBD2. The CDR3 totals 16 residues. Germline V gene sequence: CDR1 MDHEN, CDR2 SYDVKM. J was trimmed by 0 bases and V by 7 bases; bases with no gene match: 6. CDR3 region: CASKAGGPSSYNEQFF. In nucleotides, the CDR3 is TGTGCCAGCAAAGCGGGAGGGCCGAGCTCCTACAATGAGCAGTTCTTC.

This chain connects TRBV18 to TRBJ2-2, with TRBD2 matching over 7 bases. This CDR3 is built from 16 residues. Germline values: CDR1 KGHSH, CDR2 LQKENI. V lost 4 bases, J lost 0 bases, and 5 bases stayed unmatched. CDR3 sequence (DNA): TGTGCCAGCTCACGGGCCAGCGGGGCGAACACCGGGGAGCTGTTTTTT. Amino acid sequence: CASSRASGANTGELFF.

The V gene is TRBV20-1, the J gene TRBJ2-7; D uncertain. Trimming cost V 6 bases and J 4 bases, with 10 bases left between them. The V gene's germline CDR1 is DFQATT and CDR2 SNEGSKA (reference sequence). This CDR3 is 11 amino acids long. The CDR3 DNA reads TGCAGTGCCCAGTGGAGTTACGAGCAGTACTTC. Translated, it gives CSAQWSYEQYF.

CDR3 coding DNA: TGTGCCAGCAGCTTTCTGGGGAGGAACACCGGGGAGCTGTTTTTT. Translation: CASSFLGRNTGELFF. This chain links TRBV5-6 with TRBJ2-2; possibly TRBD2 for D (5 bases). Trimming removed 2 bases at V and 1 base at J, with 9 bases between. Germline loops: CDR1 SGHDT, CDR2 YYEEEE. The CDR3 spans 15 residues.

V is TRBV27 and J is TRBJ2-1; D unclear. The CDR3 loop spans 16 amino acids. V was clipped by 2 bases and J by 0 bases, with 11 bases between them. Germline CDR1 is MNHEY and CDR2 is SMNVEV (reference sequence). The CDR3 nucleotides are TGTGCCAGCAGTTTACGGCAGGCGAGCTCCTACAATGAGCAGTTCTTC. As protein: CASSLRQASSYNEQFF.

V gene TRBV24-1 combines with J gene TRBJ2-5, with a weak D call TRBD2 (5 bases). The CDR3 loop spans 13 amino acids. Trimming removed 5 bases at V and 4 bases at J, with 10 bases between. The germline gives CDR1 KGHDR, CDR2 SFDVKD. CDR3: CATSGQAGETQYF. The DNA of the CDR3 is TGTGCCACCAGTGGGCAGGCGGGAGAGACCCAGTACTTC.

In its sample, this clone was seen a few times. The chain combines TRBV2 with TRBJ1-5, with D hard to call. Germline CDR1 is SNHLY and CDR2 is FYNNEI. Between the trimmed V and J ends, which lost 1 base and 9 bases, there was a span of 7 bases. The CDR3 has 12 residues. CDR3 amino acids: CASSEDRRPQHF. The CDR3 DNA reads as TGTGCCAGCAGTGAAGACCGGAGGCCCCAGCATTTT.

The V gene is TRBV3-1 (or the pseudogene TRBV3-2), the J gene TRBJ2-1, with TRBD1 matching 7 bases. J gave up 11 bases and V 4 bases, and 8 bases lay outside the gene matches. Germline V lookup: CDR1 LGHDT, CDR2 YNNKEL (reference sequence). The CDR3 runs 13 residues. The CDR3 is CASSLNDRAQQFF. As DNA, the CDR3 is TGTGCCAGCAGCCTCAACGACAGGGCGCAGCAGTTCTTC.

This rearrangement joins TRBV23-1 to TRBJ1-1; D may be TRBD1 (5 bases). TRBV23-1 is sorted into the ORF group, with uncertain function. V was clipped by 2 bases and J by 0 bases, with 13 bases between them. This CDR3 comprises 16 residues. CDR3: CASSQRSQGMNTEAFF. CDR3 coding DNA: TGCGCCAGCAGTCAAAGGTCTCAGGGCATGAACACTGAAGCTTTCTTT.

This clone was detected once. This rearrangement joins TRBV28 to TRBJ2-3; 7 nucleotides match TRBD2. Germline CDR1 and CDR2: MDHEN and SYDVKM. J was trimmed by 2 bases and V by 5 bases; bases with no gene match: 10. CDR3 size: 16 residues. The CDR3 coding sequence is TGTGCCAGCAGTGACGGGAAGCGGGGATTCACAGATACGCAGTATTTT. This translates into CASSDGKRGFTDTQYF.

As DNA, the CDR3 is TGTGCCAGCAGTTCGGGACAGAAGAACACTGAAGCTTTCTTT. It translates to CASSSGQKNTEAFF. This chain joins TRBV27 and TRBJ1-1, with 7 bases identical to TRBD1. V trimming: 4 bases; J trimming: 1 base; junction bases outside the gene matches: 3. CDR1 is MNHEY, CDR2 SMNVEV, per germline (reference sequence). The CDR3 contains 14 residues.

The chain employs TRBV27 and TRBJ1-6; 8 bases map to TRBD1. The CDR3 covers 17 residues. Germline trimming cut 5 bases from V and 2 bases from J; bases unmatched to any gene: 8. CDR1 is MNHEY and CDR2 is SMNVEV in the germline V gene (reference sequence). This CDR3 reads CASSLGDRFTYNSPLHF. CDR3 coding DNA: TGTGCCAGCAGTCTAGGGGACAGGTTCACCTATAATTCACCCCTCCACTTT.

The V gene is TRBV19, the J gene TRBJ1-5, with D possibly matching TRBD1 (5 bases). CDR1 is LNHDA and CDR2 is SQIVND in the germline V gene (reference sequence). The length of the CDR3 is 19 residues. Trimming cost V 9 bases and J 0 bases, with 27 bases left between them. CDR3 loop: CASRGEGNDEMNSNQPQHF. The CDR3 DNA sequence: TGTGCCAGCCGGGGGGAAGGGAACGACGAGATGAATAGCAATCAGCCCCAGCATTTT. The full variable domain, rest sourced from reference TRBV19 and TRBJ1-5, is DGGITQSPKYLFRKEGQNVTLSCEQNLNHDAMYWYRQDPGQGLRLIYYSQIVNDFQKGDIAEGYSVSREKKESFPLTVTSAQKNPTAFYLCASRGEGNDEMNSNQPQHFGDGTRLSIL.

CDR3 nucleotide sequence: TGTGCCAGCAGTTTCGGCGCAACCTCGGGGGACGAGCAGTACTTC. Residues: CASSFGATSGDEQYF. The chain uses TRBV27 and TRBJ2-7; TRBD2 is a possible D gene (6 bases). The CDR3 contains 15 residues. V dropped 3 bases and J dropped 5 bases, with 17 bases sitting between them. Germline V gene data show CDR1 as MNHEY and CDR2 as SMNVEV (reference sequence).

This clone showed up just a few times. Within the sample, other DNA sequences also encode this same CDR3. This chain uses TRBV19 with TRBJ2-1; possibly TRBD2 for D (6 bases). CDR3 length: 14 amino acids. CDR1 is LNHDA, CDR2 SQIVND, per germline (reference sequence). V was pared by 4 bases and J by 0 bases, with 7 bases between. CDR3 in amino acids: CASSTGSSYNEQFF. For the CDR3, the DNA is TGTGCCAGTAGTACCGGGAGCTCCTACAATGAGCAGTTCTTC.

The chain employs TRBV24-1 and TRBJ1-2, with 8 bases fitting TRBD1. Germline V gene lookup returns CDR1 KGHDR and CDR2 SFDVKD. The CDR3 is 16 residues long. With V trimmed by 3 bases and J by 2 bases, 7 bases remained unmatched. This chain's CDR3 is CATSDPTTGGNYGYTF. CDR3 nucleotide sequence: TGTGCCACCAGTGATCCCACTACAGGGGGAAACTATGGCTACACCTTC.

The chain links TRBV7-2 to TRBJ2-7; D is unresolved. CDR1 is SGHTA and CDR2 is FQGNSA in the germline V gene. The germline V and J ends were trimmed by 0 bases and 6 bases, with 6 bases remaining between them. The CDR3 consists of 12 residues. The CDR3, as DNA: TGTGCCAGCAGCTTAGCCTTCAGCGAGCAGTACTTC. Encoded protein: CASSLAFSEQYF.

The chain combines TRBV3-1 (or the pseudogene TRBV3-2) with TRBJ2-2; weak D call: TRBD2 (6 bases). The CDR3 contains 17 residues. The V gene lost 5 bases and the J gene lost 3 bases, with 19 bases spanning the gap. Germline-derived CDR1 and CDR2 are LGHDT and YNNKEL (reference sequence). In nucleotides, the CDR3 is TGTGCCAGCAGCTCGCGGGGCCGGCAGGCTGACACCGGGGAGCTGTTTTTT. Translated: CASSSRGRQADTGELFF.